Below, 18 T cell receptor beta chains from the same sample are listed, as sequenced in a study of molecular identifiers for immune sequencing clone quantification. TCRdb independently ran MiXCR on the PCR reads; one entry per CDR3 protein. The sample lists about 640,000 distinct CDR3 sequences, just under 20% occurring once. Sequencing used naive CD8+ T cells from blood, with Jurkat cell RNA spiked in. Indicated subset: FACS-sorted CD8+CD4-CCR7+CD45RA+ naive T cells. The receptors originated from a human donor in good health. Some libraries in this study had Jurkat cell RNA spiked in.

In this sample, this clonotype turned up many times. The chain uses TRBV6-9 and TRBJ1-6; D is ambiguous. The V and J ends lost 8 bases and 7 bases respectively, with 12 bases between them. The CDR3 contains 13 residues. The V gene's germline CDR1 is MNHGY and CDR2 SVAAGI. CDR3 amino acids: CASQYERNSPLHF. In nucleotides, the CDR3 is TGTGCCAGCCAATACGAGCGGAATTCACCCCTCCACTTT.

V and J are TRBV11-2 and TRBJ2-2, with 7 bases fitting TRBD1. The germline CDR1 and CDR2 sequences are SGHAT and FQNNGV. The CDR3 consists of 15 residues. The ends lost 4 bases at V and 3 bases at J; junction bases unmatched: 5. The CDR3 DNA reads as TGTGCCAGCAGCTATCCGGGACAGTACACCGGGGAGCTGTTTTTT. This sequence encodes CASSYPGQYTGELFF.

This clonotype was seen ten or more times. The chain uses TRBV6-5 and TRBJ1-1; 12 bases line up with TRBD1. CDR3 size: 14 residues. V was pared by 6 bases and J by 8 bases, with 7 bases of the junction left unmatched. Per germline, CDR1 MNHEY and CDR2 SVGAGI. CDR3: CASSLGTGGPEAFF. The CDR3 nucleotides are TGTGCCAGCAGCCTAGGGACAGGGGGCCCCGAAGCTTTCTTT.

This clonotype has at least ten counts. The rearrangement joins TRBV5-8 to TRBJ1-3; D remains ambiguous. Germline CDR1 SGHTS, CDR2 YDEGEE. V lost 0 bases and J lost 0, with 7 bases in between. The CDR3 spans 15 residues. The CDR3 DNA is TGTGCCAGCAGCTTGGACGGGCTCTCTGGAAACACCATATATTTT. This encodes CASSLDGLSGNTIYF.

As to this clonotype: Its ends do not fully match the called genes, so a read error is possible. The J gene is TRBJ2-7, the V gene TRBV6-2 or TRBV6-3; TRBD2 matches 8 bases. The CDR3 sequence is 20 residues long. The germline gives CDR1 MNHEY, CDR2 SVGEGT. The CDR3 region is CTSSYDQKGGSSGPSYEQYF. DNA of the CDR3: TGTACCAGCAGTTACGACCAGAAAGGTGGATCTAGCGGGCCCTCCTACGAGCAGTACTTC.

Only a few counts were recorded for this clonotype. This rearrangement joins TRBV12-3 or TRBV12-4 to TRBJ2-2; D is unresolved. The CDR3 is made up of 13 amino acids. Trimming left V 7 bases short and J 1 base short, with 7 bases between. The CDR3 loop reads CASTLVNTGELFF. DNA for the CDR3: TGTGCCAGCACCTTGGTGAACACCGGGGAGCTGTTTTTT.

Many counts were recorded for this clonotype. The chain has TRBV9 and TRBJ1-1, with D perhaps TRBD1 (6 bases). Germline V gives CDR1 SGDLS, CDR2 YYNGEE. The CDR3 has 14 amino acids. Trimming stripped 3 bases from V and 4 bases from J, with 13 bases between. The CDR3 DNA reads as TGTGCCAGCAGCGAGGGGAACAGGGCCACTGAAGCTTTCTTT. Translated: CASSEGNRATEAFF.

The genes are TRBV9 and TRBJ2-1; TRBD2 aligns across 7 bases. The CDR3 covers 17 residues. Germline values: CDR1 SGDLS, CDR2 YYNGEE. Trimming removed 3 bases from V and 0 bases from J; junction bases left unmatched: 9. This CDR3 reads CASSGLLGGGSYNEQFF. The CDR3 nucleotides are TGTGCCAGCAGCGGACTACTAGGCGGGGGCTCCTACAATGAGCAGTTCTTC.

This clonotype was seen only a few times. The genes are TRBV12-3 or TRBV12-4 and TRBJ2-1; 8 nucleotides agree with TRBD2. V lost 5 bases, J lost 1 base, and 7 bases stayed unmatched. The CDR3 totals 16 residues. The CDR3 sequence: CASSQNLAGSYNEQFF. CDR3 bases: TGTGCCAGCAGTCAAAATCTAGCGGGTTCCTACAATGAGCAGTTCTTC.

This clonotype was recorded a few times. V gene TRBV28 combines with J gene TRBJ1-2; D is possibly TRBD1 (6 bases). Trimming took off 4 bases at V and 5 bases at J, with 14 bases between the two ends. Germline V gene lookup returns CDR1 MDHEN and CDR2 SYDVKM. The length of the CDR3 is 14 residues. This CDR3 is CASSSLAGAYGYTF. The CDR3, as DNA: TGTGCCAGCAGTTCTCTCGCAGGGGCTTATGGCTACACCTTC.

This clonotype has at least ten counts. The chain employs TRBV29-1 and TRBJ2-7; 16 bases map to TRBD2. Germline CDR1 and CDR2: SQVTM and ANQGSEA. The CDR3 is made up of 15 amino acids. The V and J ends lost 6 bases and 3 bases, in that order; junction bases with no gene match: 5. Here the CDR3 DNA reads TGCAGCGTGGGGACTAGCGGGAGGGCCCTCTACGAGCAGTACTTC. This translates into CSVGTSGRALYEQYF.

The rearrangement uses TRBV2 and TRBJ1-2; 7 bases line up with TRBD1. CDR1 is SNHLY and CDR2 is FYNNEI in the germline V gene. The CDR3 length is 15 residues. After removal of 6 bases from V and 4 bases from J, the junction contained 11 bases not matched to a gene. For the CDR3, the DNA is TGTGCCAGCAGAGCCCCGGGGACAGTCGGCTATGGCTACACCTTC. Translating it yields CASRAPGTVGYGYTF.

This clonotype was detected many times. V gene TRBV20-1 combines with J gene TRBJ2-7; 8 bases map to TRBD2. From germline, CDR1 is DFQATT and CDR2 SNEGSKA (reference sequence). The CDR3 consists of 15 residues. V lost 5 bases, J lost 5 bases, and 14 bases stayed unmatched. The CDR3 nucleotides are TGCAGTGCTTCCCCTCTTTCGGGGGGGCCCCACGAGCAGTACTTC. As protein: CSASPLSGGPHEQYF.

As for this clonotype: One end of the junction fails to match germline, which may point to a read error. The chain couples TRBV29-1 to TRBJ2-2, with 7 bases lining up with TRBD1. The CDR3 is 14 amino acids. Germline-derived CDR1 and CDR2 are SQVTM and ANQGSEA. CDR3 nucleotides: TGCAGCGCTGAGGGGACAGAGAACACCGAGGAGCTGTTTTTT. This gives the protein CSAEGTENTEELFF.

The CDR3 nucleotides read TGTGCCAGCAGGGCGGGTCCAGCCTACGAGCAGTACTTC. Translation gives CASRAGPAYEQYF. The chain is built from TRBV6-6 and TRBJ2-7; a possible D gene is TRBD2 (5 bases). Germline CDR1 reads MNHNY; CDR2 reads SVGAGI (reference sequence). This CDR3 has 13 residues. The germline V and J ends were trimmed by 6 bases and 2 bases, with 11 bases remaining between them.

This clonotype was picked up many times. The rearrangement links TRBV20-1 to TRBJ2-7; TRBD1 matches at 7 bases. The V segment lost 6 bases and the J segment 1 base; nucleotides outside the gene matches: 9. Germline lookup yields CDR1 DFQATT and CDR2 SNEGSKA (reference sequence). The CDR3 runs to 14 residues. Here the CDR3 DNA reads TGCAGTGCAGTAGATCGGGACAGTTCCTACGAGCAGTACTTC. Protein product: CSAVDRDSSYEQYF.

Of note for this clonotype: As the CDR3 is not closed by the conserved phenylalanine or tryptophan, this likely results from a read error. The chain is built from TRBV7-6 and TRBJ1-4; D perhaps matches TRBD1 (6 bases). The CDR3 length is 17 residues. Per germline, CDR1 SGHVS and CDR2 FNYEAQ. Trimming cost V 0 bases and J 1 base, with 12 bases left between them. The CDR3 DNA reads as TGTGCCAGCAGCTTAGCTCCGGGGGCCGAAACTAATGAAAAACTGTTTTCT. Encoded protein: CASSLAPGAETNEKLFS.

This clonotype was observed many times. The rearrangement joins TRBV7-6 to TRBJ2-3, with D maybe TRBD2 (6 bases). Germline V lookup: CDR1 SGHVS, CDR2 FNYEAQ. V was trimmed by 5 bases and J by 0 bases, leaving 9 bases between them. The CDR3 is 14 residues long. CDR3: CASSRLASTDTQYF. The CDR3 nucleotides read TGTGCCAGCAGCCGCCTAGCGAGCACAGATACGCAGTATTTT. Filled out from reference TRBV7-6 and TRBJ2-3, the complete variable domain reads GAGVSQSPRYKVTKRGQDVALRCDPISGHVSLYWYRQALGQGPEFLTYFNYEAQQDKSGLPNDRFSAERPEGSISTLTIQRTEQRDSAMYRCASSRLASTDTQYFGPGTRLTVL.